This TCR beta chain was documented in a study of monozygotic twins with inflammatory bowel disease. The input for each TCR library was around 3.5 ug of total RNA. Two nested PCRs, about 15 and 9 cycles, amplified TCRalpha and TCRbeta cDNA. TCRdb re-analyzed the 5' RACE reads; it lists each CDR3 protein once, without DNA. This repertoire includes some 83,000 distinct CDR3 sequences. Total RNA was isolated from whole blood without T cell sorting. The germline V gene has CDR1 MNHNS and CDR2 SASEGT. This CDR3 has 16 residues. This receptor was identified in a human donor with ulcerative colitis or Crohn's disease, or a healthy co-twin of an affected twin (not recorded which). The genes are TRBV6-1 and TRBJ2-2; TCRdb lists TRBD2, though no DNA is available to test this call. The specimen sequenced was blood. This chain's CDR3 is CASSPPTSRSAGELFF.